This T cell receptor beta chain appears in the sequencing data of a study of cytomegalovirus exposure and HLA in healthy donors. Study-level points and caveats: A later analysis reportedly identified an Asian-associated ancestry cluster as carrying fewer N-insertions than the 666-donor mean. For presence/absence analyses, sequencing depth was assumed to be roughly uniform across donors.

The CDR3 has 14 residues. The germline gives CDR1 MNHEY, CDR2 SVGAGI. With V trimmed by 7 bases and J by 9 bases, 7 bases remained unmatched. Comment on this clone: The antigen remains undetermined.

The PCR was carried out with 60 Vbeta primers and 13 Jbeta primers. Sequencing was performed with immunoSEQ multiplex PCR; in TCRdb, only in-frame clones are kept and a portion is missing. The sample lists about 130,000 clones; 75% to 85% were seen once. V is TRBV6-5 and J is TRBJ1-6, with TRBD1 matching over 9 bases. This clonotype was obtained from a man aged 25 to 40 in good health and CMV-seropositive. The sequencing sample was made of PBMCs. The CDR3 is CASKPTGGRSPLHF. DNA of the CDR3: TGTGCCAGCAAACCGACAGGGGGTCGTTCACCCCTCCACTTT.